This passage covers 12 T cell receptor beta chains from one sample sequenced in a study of cytomegalovirus exposure and HLA in healthy donors. Researchers ran the PCR with 60 Vbeta and 13 Jbeta primers. Profiled with immunoSEQ multiplex PCR; TCRdb holds only in-frame clones, not every one. The sample shows about 250,000 clones, approximately 78% of them seen only once. The sequenced sample was PBMCs. The receptors originated from a boy younger than 18 in good health and CMV-seronegative.

The CDR3 loop is CAISESLRQGNTEAFF. In DNA form, the CDR3 reads TGTGCCATCAGTGAGTCATTGAGACAGGGGAACACTGAAGCTTTCTTT. The chain has TRBV10-3 and TRBJ1-1; 7 bases align to TRBD1. Germline V gene data show CDR1 as ENHRY and CDR2 as SYGVKD. Losses at the gene ends were 0 bases for V and 1 base for J; bases not matched to a gene: 5. CDR3 size: 16 residues.

This chain joins TRBV7-2 and TRBJ1-4; D possibly corresponds to TRBD1 (6 bases). Germline V lookup: CDR1 SGHTA, CDR2 FQGNSA. Trimming pared 5 bases from V and 7 bases from J, leaving 20 bases between. This CDR3 is built from 16 residues. In DNA, the CDR3 is TGTGCCAGCAGCCGTGGGACAATTTCGGGTGGTGAAAAACTGTTTTTT. Translating it yields CASSRGTISGGEKLFF.

The gene calls are TRBV2 and TRBJ2-7; 7 positions agree with TRBD2. The CDR3 contains 12 residues. CDR1 and CDR2 (germline): SNHLY, FYNNEI. J lost 12 bases, V lost 3 bases, and 8 bases had no gene match. The CDR3 protein is CASSEFAGVGYF. As DNA, the CDR3 is TGTGCCAGCAGTGAGTTTGCGGGGGTTGGGTACTTC.

The chain is built from TRBV7-2 and TRBJ2-1; no clear D gene. Trimming left V 2 bases short and J 6 bases short, with 11 bases between. CDR3 size: 14 residues. Germline assignment: CDR1 SGHTA and CDR2 FQGNSA. CDR3 residues: CASSLNAVINEQFF. CDR3 DNA sequence: TGTGCCAGCAGCTTAAACGCGGTCATCAATGAGCAGTTCTTC.

This chain links TRBV6-6 with TRBJ2-3; D possibly corresponds to TRBD2 (5 bases). The germline V gene encodes CDR1 MNHNY and CDR2 SVGAGI (reference sequence). CDR3 size: 16 residues. V gave up 3 bases and J gave up 1 base, with 14 bases separating them. CDR3 in amino acids: CASSYLPNSGTDTQYF. The DNA of the CDR3 is TGTGCCAGCAGTTATCTACCCAATAGCGGCACAGATACGCAGTATTTT.

On this clone: One junction end disagrees with the germline gene, perhaps due to a read error. The chain uses TRBV7-9 and TRBJ1-6; D uncertain. The germline CDR1 and CDR2 sequences are SEHNR and FQNEAQ (reference sequence). The CDR3 has 12 residues. This chain's CDR3 is CASSPDHSPLYF. In nucleotides, the CDR3 is TGTGCCAGCAGTCCAGATCATTCACCCCTCTACTTT.

The genes are TRBV10-1 and TRBJ2-7, with D tentatively TRBD1 (7 bases). CDR3 length: 15 amino acids. CDR1 and CDR2 (germline): WNHNN, SYGVQD (reference sequence). The V end lost 4 bases, the J end lost 1 base, and 14 bases lay between the germline ends. In DNA form, the CDR3 reads TGCGCCAGCAGTGGGCAGGCGGGACAGTCCTACGAGCAGTACTTC. This translates into CASSGQAGQSYEQYF.

The chain has TRBV15 and TRBJ2-2; 9 bases align to TRBD2. Losses at the gene ends were 0 bases for V and 0 bases for J; bases not matched to a gene: 5. Germline CDR1 LNHNV, CDR2 YYDKDF (reference sequence). The length of the CDR3 is 18 residues. This chain's CDR3 is CATSRDRASGANTGELFF. CDR3 in DNA: TGTGCCACCAGCAGAGATAGGGCTAGCGGGGCGAACACCGGGGAGCTGTTTTTT.

This clone has a single count. The chain has TRBV25-1 and TRBJ2-5, with TRBD2 identical over 16 bases. Germline V gene data show CDR1 as MGHDK and CDR2 as SYGVNS. The CDR3 extends over 18 amino acids. After removal of 9 bases from V and 5 bases from J, the junction contained 15 bases not matched to a gene. CDR3 bases: TGTGCCAGTAGAGAGGCGGGACTAGCGGGGGGGCCCTGGGAGACCCAGTACTTC. Translated, it gives CASREAGLAGGPWETQYF.

This clone was detected a few times. This chain uses TRBV2 with TRBJ2-7; TRBD2 matches 9 bases. The germline gives CDR1 SNHLY, CDR2 FYNNEI. V was pared by 8 bases and J by 5 bases, with 16 bases of the junction left unmatched. The CDR3 is 16 amino acids. CDR3 protein: CASVGWLAGMEDEQYF. For the CDR3, the DNA is TGTGCCAGCGTGGGGTGGCTAGCGGGAATGGAGGACGAGCAGTACTTC.

The V and J genes are TRBV5-4 and TRBJ2-1; maybe TRBD2 (5 bases). The germline CDR1 and CDR2 sequences are SGHNT and YYREEE (reference sequence). V lost 0 bases to trimming and J lost 5 bases, with 15 bases between them. This CDR3 contains 16 residues. The CDR3 region has the DNA TGTGCCAGCAGCTTGGGAGCGCCGCAGCGGAACAATGAGCAGTTCTTC. Amino acids: CASSLGAPQRNNEQFF.

V usage is TRBV5-4 and J usage is TRBJ2-5; D unclear. The CDR3 covers 13 residues. CDR1 is SGHNT and CDR2 is YYREEE in the germline V gene (reference sequence). V shed 0 bases and J shed 3 bases, with 6 bases lying between them. The CDR3 coding sequence is TGTGCCAGCAGCTTGGCCTACGAAGAGACCCAGTACTTC. Its protein product is CASSLAYEETQYF.